This TCR beta chain was identified during a study of T cell responses to AZD1222 COVID-19 vaccine. The data were produced by immunoSEQ multiplex PCR, yet TCRdb's version contains in-frame clones alone and is incomplete. The repertoire includes 150,000 to 200,000 clones, more than 80% of them detected once, and about 2.8% sits in the top ten. With regard to this clone: The antigen is undetermined.

Study-wide results and caveats: Mostly white British, mostly female donors; authors suggested clonal diversity may be underestimated. Among spike-specific TCRs, nearly half reportedly target unmutated variant regions. Two AZD1222 doses significantly raised spike-specific TCR breadth and depth over controls. None of the repertoires were sampled until the peak T cell response had passed.

The CDR3 has 14 amino acids. CDR1 is SGHTA, CDR2 FQGNSA, per germline. V was trimmed by 5 bases and J by 1 base, leaving 11 bases between them. This TCR was recovered from an adult in good health. The chain employs TRBV7-2 and TRBJ1-2; no firm D call. This specimen consisted of peripheral blood, obtained on day 0 of AZD1222 vaccination. CDR3 region: CASSDVMRNYGYTF. CDR3 in DNA: TGTGCCAGCAGCGATGTAATGCGTAACTATGGCTACACCTTC. Together with reference TRBV7-2 and TRBJ1-2, the CDR3 gives the full variable domain: GAGVSQSPSNKVTEKGKDVELRCDPISGHTALYWYRQSLGQGLEFLIYFQGNSAPDKSGLPSDRFSAERTGGSVSTLTIQRTQQEDSAVYLCASSDVMRNYGYTFGSGTRLTVV.